This T cell receptor beta chain was sequenced during a study of shared clonotypes between healthy human individuals. Study observations and caveats: Incomplete sequencing of sorted subsets was indicated by rarefaction despite large depth. An effect of sequencing depth on clonotype sharing among donors was expected.

A note on this clone: The antigen is not known.

The CDR3 is 14 residues long. With V trimmed by 4 bases and J by 6 bases, 2 bases remained unmatched. Germline CDR1 reads SNHLY; CDR2 reads FYNNEI. Across several immunoSEQ plates, the genomic DNA of each subset was split evenly. The method was immunoSEQ multiplex PCR; TCRdb's version includes in-frame clones alone and lacks a portion of them. Found here are a few million clones, just over 90% of them singletons; the top ten hold roughly 0.15%. Investigators divided CD4+ cells into CD45RA+ naive and CD45RA-negative memory subsets. The V and J genes are TRBV2 and TRBJ1-6, with 8 bases that match TRBD1. The source is a man between 18 and 35 years old in good health. The sample consisted of naive CD4+ T cells sorted from blood. Regarding subset: CD45RA+ positively selected. The CDR3 coding sequence is TGTGCCAGCAGTGGACAGGGGATTAATTCACCCCTCCACTTT. This gives the protein CASSGQGINSPLHF.